The present entry profiles one T cell receptor (beta chain) with its context. These data belong to a study of blood T cell repertoires in COVID-19. Whole-study context: The United States, Italy and Spain were the sources of the acute and convalescent COVID-19 samples. From T cells, B-cell-depleted T cells, or PBMCs came the material, which was cDNA or gDNA.

As originally analysed: From reference gene primer amplification, estimates of nucleated cell counts were derived. TCRdb keeps only in-frame clones here, not all; method: immunoSEQ multiplex PCR. Clone size and the V and J calls come from that table; the DNA yielded D and trimming. The sample carries 50,000 to 75,000 clones, around 76% recorded once. The ends lost 2 bases at V and 1 base at J; junction bases unmatched: 11. The CDR3 extends over 18 amino acids. The rearrangement links TRBV23-1 to TRBJ1-5, with 7 bases that match TRBD1. TRBV23-1 is an open reading frame whose function is uncertain. The sequence was obtained from a human donor in a cohort sampled during active COVID-19. Sequencing used peripheral blood. The CDR3 reads CASSQNRGRVSSNQPQHF. Here the CDR3 DNA reads TGCGCCAGCAGTCAAAATAGGGGGCGAGTTTCCAGCAATCAGCCCCAGCATTTT.